Listed below are T cell receptor beta chains from one sample, sequenced in a study of sequential checkpoint blockade in melanoma. The table came from immunoSEQ multiplex PCR; TCRdb's copy has only in-frame clones and leaves some out. Of under 20,000 clones in the sample, about 75% were seen once. The starting material was CD8+ T cells sorted from blood (inferred from file names), obtained from a patient given nivolumab and ipilimumab in sequence. The receptor set was obtained from a human donor with melanoma. CDR3s include the opening cysteine and the closing phenylalanine or tryptophan. A D gene is named only where the DNA matches it firmly. Clone size, where shown, is once, few, many, or a class for clones that have expanded.

J,size,V,D,CDR3,DNA
TRBJ2-1,.,TRBV6-6,.,CASSLPYNEQFF,TGTGCCAGCAGCCTTCCCTACAATGAGCAGTTCTTC
TRBJ1-2,once,TRBV9,.,CASTPPNSNANYGYTF,TGTGCCAGCACCCCACCTAACTCCAACGCTAACTATGGCTACACCTTC
TRBJ1-1,.,TRBV9,TRBD1,CASRGDSLEGEAFF,TGTGCCAGCCGAGGGGACAGCCTCGAAGGTGAAGCTTTCTTT
TRBJ1-5,.,TRBV9,TRBD1,CASSAHRGRQPQHF,TGTGCCAGCAGCGCCCACAGGGGACGACAGCCCCAGCATTTT
TRBJ2-3,.,TRBV27,.,CAVRRGSTDTQYF,TGTGCCGTCCGAAGGGGGAGCACAGATACGCAGTATTTT
TRBJ2-1,.,TRBV7-9,TRBD2,CASSQSAGGGNEQFF,TGTGCCAGCAGCCAAAGCGCGGGAGGGGGCAATGAGCAGTTCTTC
TRBJ2-5,few,TRBV11-2,.,CASSPRHTETQYF,TGTGCCAGCAGCCCCCGACATACCGAGACCCAGTACTTC
TRBJ1-5,.,TRBV27,TRBD1,CASADRGRQPQHF,TGTGCCAGCGCCGACAGGGGGCGGCAGCCCCAGCATTTT
TRBJ1-1,.,TRBV5-1,.,CASSLVSTEAFF,TGCGCCAGCAGCTTGGTGAGTACTGAAGCTTTCTTT
TRBJ2-5,.,TRBV7-9,.,CASSSFGQLGETQYF,TGTGCCAGCAGCTCGTTCGGACAGTTAGGAGAGACCCAGTACTTC
TRBJ1-5,few,TRBV28,.,CASSLRRMNQPQHF,TGTGCCAGCAGTTTGCGGCGGATGAATCAGCCCCAGCATTTT
TRBJ2-3,once,TRBV4-3,TRBD2,CASSPLLAVSDTQYF,TGCGCCAGCAGCCCATTGCTAGCGGTGTCAGATACGCAGTATTTT
TRBJ2-7,few,TRBV4-3,TRBD1,CASSLQTGDEQYF,TGCGCCAGCAGCCTCCAAACAGGGGACGAGCAGTACTTC
TRBJ2-1,.,TRBV5-1,.,CASSLSRGNEQFF,TGCGCCAGCAGCTTGAGTAGGGGTAATGAGCAGTTCTTC
TRBJ1-1,.,TRBV9,.,CASSASGDLNTEAFF,TGTGCCAGCAGCGCTTCAGGGGATCTGAACACTGAAGCTTTCTTT
TRBJ2-5,.,TRBV7-9,TRBD1,CASNRAGTGTQETQYF,TGTGCCAGCAACCGGGCCGGGACAGGGACTCAAGAGACCCAGTACTTC
TRBJ1-5,.,TRBV2,.,CASSEWAVNQPQHF,TGTGCCAGCAGTGAATGGGCAGTCAATCAGCCCCAGCATTTT
TRBJ1-5,once,TRBV7-6,.,CASSTFPRDSNQPQHF,TGTGCCAGCAGCACCTTTCCACGCGATAGCAATCAGCCCCAGCATTTT
TRBJ2-3,.,TRBV11-2,TRBD2,CASSPRGGRGTDTQYF,TGTGCCAGCAGCCCGCGGGGGGGCCGAGGTACAGATACGCAGTATTTT
TRBJ1-1,.,TRBV7-6,.,CASSPNTGLGNTEAFF,TGTGCCAGCAGCCCCAATACGGGACTCGGGAACACTGAAGCTTTCTTT
TRBJ2-5,medium-sized,TRBV14,.,CASSQDLGGVQETQYF,TGTGCCAGCAGCCAAGATTTAGGGGGTGTCCAAGAGACCCAGTACTTC
TRBJ2-2,.,TRBV4-3,.,CASSQGSASGELFF,TGCGCCAGCAGCCAAGGTTCCGCGTCCGGGGAGCTGTTTTTT
TRBJ2-7,.,TRBV9,TRBD1,CASSVAGGFTYEQYF,TGTGCCAGCAGCGTAGCAGGGGGCTTTACCTACGAGCAGTACTTC
TRBJ2-1,.,TRBV9,TRBD2,CASSVGGGSSYNEQFF,TGTGCCAGCAGCGTAGGGGGGGGGAGCTCCTACAATGAGCAGTTCTTC